The sample holds many counts of the clone carrying this T cell receptor (beta chain). What it binds is unknown. This sample is drawn from a study of CD8 T cells in ankylosing spondylitis. Study-level results: CD8+ by phenotype, disease-linked clones were relatively rare in peripheral blood. Reportedly, disease-linked clones are significantly enriched in ankylosing spondylitis patients' matched synovial fluid. Seemingly distinctive of ankylosing spondylitis blood was a TCR beta motif formed by eight highly homologous variants.

Construction of TCR beta libraries was performed using quantitative 5'-RACE with molecular barcodes. TCRdb fed the 5' RACE reads into MiXCR, producing one record per CDR3 protein. The sample shows about 220,000 distinct CDR3 sequences, 7% to 8% of them seen only once. Input material: blood, either unsorted or a sorted T cell fraction (not recorded which). This TCR was recovered from a male donor with ankylosing spondylitis.

CDR3 sequence (DNA): TGTGCCAGCCGTCCCGGTGGAAACACCATATATTTT. Encoded protein: CASRPGGNTIYF. The chain combines TRBV12-3 or TRBV12-4 with TRBJ1-3; no clear D. The CDR3 contains 12 residues. Trimming left V 8 bases short and J 3 bases short, with 8 bases between.